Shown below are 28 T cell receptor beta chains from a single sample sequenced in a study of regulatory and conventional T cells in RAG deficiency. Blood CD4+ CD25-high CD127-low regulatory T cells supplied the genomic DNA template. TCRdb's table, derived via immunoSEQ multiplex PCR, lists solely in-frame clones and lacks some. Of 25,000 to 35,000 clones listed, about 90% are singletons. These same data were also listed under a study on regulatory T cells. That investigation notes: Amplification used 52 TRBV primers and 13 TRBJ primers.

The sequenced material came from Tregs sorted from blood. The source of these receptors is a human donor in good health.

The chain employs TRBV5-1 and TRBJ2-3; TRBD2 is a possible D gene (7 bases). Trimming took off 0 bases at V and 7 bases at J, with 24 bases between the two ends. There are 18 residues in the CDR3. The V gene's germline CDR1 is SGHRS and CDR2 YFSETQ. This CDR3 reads CASSLVPLGQGGGNTQYF. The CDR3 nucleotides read TGCGCCAGCAGCTTGGTCCCCCTCGGGCAGGGAGGGGGAAATACGCAGTATTTT.

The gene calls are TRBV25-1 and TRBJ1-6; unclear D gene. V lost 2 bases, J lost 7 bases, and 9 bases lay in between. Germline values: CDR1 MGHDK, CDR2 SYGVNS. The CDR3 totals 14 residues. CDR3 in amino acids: CASSELDGNSPLHF. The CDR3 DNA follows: TGTGCCAGCAGTGAACTAGACGGAAATTCACCCCTCCACTTT.

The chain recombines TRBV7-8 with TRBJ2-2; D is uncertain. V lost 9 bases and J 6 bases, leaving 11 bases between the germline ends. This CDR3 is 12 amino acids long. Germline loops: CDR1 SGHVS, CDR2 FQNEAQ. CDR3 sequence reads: CASQRMAGELFF. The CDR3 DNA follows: TGTGCCAGTCAACGGATGGCCGGGGAGCTGTTTTTT.

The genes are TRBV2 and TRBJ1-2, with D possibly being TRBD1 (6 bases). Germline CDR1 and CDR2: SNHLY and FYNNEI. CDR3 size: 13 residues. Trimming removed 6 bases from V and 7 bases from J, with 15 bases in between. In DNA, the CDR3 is TGTGCCAGCAGCCCTGACAGGAGCCGTGGCTACACCTTC. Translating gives CASSPDRSRGYTF.

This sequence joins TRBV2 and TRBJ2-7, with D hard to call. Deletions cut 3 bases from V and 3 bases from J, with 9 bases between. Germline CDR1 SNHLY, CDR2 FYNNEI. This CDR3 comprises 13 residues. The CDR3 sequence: CASSERRIYEQYF. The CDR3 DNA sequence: TGTGCCAGCAGTGAGCGCAGGATCTACGAGCAGTACTTC.

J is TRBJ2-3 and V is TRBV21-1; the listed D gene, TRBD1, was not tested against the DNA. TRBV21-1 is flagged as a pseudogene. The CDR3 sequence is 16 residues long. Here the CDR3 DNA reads TGTGCCAGCAGCAATTCCGTGGGACAGGGCCCAGATACGCAGTATTTT. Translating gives CASSNSVGQGPDTQYF.

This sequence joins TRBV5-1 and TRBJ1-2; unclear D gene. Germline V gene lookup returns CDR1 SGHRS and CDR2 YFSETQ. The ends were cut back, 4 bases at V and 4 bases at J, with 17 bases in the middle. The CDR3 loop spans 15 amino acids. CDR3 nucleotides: TGCGCCAGCAGCCGTGAGTTAGCTGGGCGCTATGGCTACACCTTC. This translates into CASSRELAGRYGYTF. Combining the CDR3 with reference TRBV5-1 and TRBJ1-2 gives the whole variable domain KAGVTQTPRYLIKTRGQQVTLSCSPISGHRSVSWYQQTPGQGLQFLFEYFSETQRNKGNFPGRFSGRQFSNSRSEMNVSTLELGDSALYLCASSRELAGRYGYTFGSGTRLTVV.

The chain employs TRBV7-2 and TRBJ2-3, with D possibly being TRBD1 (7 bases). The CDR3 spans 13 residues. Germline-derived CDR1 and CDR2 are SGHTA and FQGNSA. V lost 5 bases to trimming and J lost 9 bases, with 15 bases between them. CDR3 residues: CASSPGGLPTQYF. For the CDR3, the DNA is TGTGCCAGCAGCCCAGGGGGACTCCCCACGCAGTATTTT.

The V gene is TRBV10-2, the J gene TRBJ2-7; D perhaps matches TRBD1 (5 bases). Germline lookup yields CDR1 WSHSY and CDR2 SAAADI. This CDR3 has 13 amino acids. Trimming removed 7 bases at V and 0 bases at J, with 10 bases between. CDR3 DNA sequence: TGCGCCAGCAAGGGCAGGGCCTCCTACGAGCAGTACTTC. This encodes CASKGRASYEQYF.

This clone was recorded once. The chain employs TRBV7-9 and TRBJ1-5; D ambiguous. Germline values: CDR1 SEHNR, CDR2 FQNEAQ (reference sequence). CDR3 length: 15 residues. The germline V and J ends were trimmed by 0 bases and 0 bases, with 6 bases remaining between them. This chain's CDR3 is CASSLAGYSNQPQHF. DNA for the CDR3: TGTGCCAGCAGCTTAGCAGGGTATAGCAATCAGCCCCAGCATTTT.

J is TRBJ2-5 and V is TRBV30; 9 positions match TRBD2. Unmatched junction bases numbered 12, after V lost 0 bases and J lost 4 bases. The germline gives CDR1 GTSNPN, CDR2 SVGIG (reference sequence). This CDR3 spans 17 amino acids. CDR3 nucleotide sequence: TGTGCCTGGAGTGTACGGGTTAGCGGGGGAAGGAGAGAGACCCAGTACTTC. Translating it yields CAWSVRVSGGRRETQYF.

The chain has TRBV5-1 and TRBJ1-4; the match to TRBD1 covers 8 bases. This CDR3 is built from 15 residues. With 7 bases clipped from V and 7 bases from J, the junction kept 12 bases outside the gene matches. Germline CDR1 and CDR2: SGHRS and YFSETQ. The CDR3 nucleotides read TGCGCCAGCCGGCAGGGGGCCCTTGGTGGTGAAAAACTGTTTTTT. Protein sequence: CASRQGALGGEKLFF.

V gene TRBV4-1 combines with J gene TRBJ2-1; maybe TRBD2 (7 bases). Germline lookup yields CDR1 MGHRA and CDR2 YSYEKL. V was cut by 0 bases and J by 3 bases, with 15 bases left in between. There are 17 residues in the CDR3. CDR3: CASSQDSRGGFYNEQFF. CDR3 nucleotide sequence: TGCGCCAGCAGCCAAGATTCAAGGGGGGGATTCTACAATGAGCAGTTCTTC.

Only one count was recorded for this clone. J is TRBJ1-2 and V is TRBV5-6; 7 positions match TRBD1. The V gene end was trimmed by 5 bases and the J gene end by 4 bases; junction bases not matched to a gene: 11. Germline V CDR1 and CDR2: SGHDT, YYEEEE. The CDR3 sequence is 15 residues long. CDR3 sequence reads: CASSLRAGGAYGYTF. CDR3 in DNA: TGTGCCAGCAGTTTAAGGGCAGGGGGGGCCTATGGCTACACCTTC. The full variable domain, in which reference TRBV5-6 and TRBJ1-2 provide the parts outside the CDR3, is DAGVTQSPTHLIKTRGQQVTLRCSPKSGHDTVSWYQQALGQGPQFIFQYYEEEERQRGNFPDRFSGHQFPNYSSELNVNALLLGDSALYLCASSLRAGGAYGYTFGSGTRLTVV.

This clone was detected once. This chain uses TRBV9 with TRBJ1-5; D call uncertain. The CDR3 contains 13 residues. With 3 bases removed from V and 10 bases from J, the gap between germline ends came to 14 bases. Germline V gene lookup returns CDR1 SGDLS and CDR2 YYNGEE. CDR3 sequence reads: CASSGTGRGPQHF. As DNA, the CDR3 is TGTGCCAGCAGCGGCACTGGTCGTGGACCCCAGCATTTT. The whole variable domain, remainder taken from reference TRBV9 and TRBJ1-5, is DSGVTQTPKHLITATGQRVTLRCSPRSGDLSVYWYQQSLDQGLQFLIQYYNGEERAKGNILERFSAQQFPDLHSELNLSSLELGDSALYFCASSGTGRGPQHFGDGTRLSIL.

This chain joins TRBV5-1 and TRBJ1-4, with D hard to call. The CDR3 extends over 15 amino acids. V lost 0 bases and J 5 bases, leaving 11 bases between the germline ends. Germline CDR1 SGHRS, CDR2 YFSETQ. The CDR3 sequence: CASSLAPARNEKLFF. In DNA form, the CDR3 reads TGCGCCAGCAGCTTGGCCCCGGCACGGAATGAAAAACTGTTTTTT.

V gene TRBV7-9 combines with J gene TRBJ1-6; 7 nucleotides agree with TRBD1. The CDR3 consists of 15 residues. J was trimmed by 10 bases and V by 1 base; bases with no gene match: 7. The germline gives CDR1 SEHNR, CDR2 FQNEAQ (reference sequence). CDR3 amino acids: CASSLEGAQESPLHF. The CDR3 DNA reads TGTGCCAGCAGCTTAGAGGGGGCACAGGAGTCACCCCTCCACTTT.

CDR3 DNA: TGTGCCAGCAGCCGCCAACCGGGACTAGCGGGGGAAGAGCAGTACTTC. It encodes CASSRQPGLAGEEQYF. This chain links TRBV7-6 with TRBJ2-7, with 14 bases aligning to TRBD2. Germline loops: CDR1 SGHVS, CDR2 FNYEAQ. This CDR3 has 16 residues. With V trimmed by 5 bases and J by 7 bases, 10 bases remained unmatched.

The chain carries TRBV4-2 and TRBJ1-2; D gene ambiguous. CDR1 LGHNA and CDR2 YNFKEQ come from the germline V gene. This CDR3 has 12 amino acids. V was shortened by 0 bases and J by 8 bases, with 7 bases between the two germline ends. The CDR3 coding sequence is TGTGCCAGCAGCCAAGACGCAGACGGCTACACCTTC. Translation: CASSQDADGYTF.

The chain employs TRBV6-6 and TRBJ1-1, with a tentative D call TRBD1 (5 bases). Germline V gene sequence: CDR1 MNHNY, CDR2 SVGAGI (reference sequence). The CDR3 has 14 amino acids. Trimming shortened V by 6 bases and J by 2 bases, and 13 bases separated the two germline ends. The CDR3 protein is CASRIRALNTEAFF. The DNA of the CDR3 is TGTGCCAGCAGGATCAGGGCACTAAACACTGAAGCTTTCTTT.

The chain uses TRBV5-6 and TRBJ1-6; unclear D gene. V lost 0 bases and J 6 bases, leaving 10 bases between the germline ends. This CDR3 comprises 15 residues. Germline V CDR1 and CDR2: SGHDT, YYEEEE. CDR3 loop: CASSLGFGPNSPLHF. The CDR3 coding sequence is TGTGCCAGCAGCTTGGGTTTCGGGCCTAATTCACCCCTCCACTTT.

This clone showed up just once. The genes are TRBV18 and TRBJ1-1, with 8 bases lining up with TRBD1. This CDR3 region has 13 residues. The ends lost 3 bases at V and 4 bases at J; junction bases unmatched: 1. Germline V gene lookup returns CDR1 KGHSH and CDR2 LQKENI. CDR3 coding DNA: TGTGCCAGCTCACCCCAGGGGGCCACTGAAGCTTTCTTT. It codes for CASSPQGATEAFF.

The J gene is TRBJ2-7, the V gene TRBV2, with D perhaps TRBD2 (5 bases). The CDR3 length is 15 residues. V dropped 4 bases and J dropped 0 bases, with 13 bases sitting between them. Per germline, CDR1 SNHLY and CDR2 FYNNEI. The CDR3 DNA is TGTGCCAGCAGTGGGGCTAGCCACAGCTCCTACGAGCAGTACTTC. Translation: CASSGASHSSYEQYF.

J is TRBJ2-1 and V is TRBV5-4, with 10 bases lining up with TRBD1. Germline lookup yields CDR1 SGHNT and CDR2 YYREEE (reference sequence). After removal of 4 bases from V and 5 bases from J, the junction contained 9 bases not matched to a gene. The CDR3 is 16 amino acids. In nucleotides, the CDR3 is TGTGCCAGCAGCCCAAACCGGGACAGGGGAAACAATGAGCAGTTCTTC. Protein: CASSPNRDRGNNEQFF. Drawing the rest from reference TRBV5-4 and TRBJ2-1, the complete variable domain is ETGVTQSPTHLIKTRGQQVTLRCSSQSGHNTVSWYQQALGQGPQFIFQYYREEENGRGNFPPRFSGLQFPNYSSELNVNALELDDSALYLCASSPNRDRGNNEQFFGPGTRLTVL.

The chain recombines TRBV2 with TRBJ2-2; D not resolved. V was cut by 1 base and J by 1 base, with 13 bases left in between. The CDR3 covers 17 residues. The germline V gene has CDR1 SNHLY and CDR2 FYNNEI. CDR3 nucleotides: TGTGCCAGCAGTGAAGGTTTCGAACTGCTGAACACCGGGGAGCTGTTTTTT. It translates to CASSEGFELLNTGELFF.

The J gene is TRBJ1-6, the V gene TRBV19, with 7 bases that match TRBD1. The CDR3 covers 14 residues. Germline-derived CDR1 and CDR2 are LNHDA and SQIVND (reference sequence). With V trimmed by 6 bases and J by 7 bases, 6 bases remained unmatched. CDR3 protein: CASSTGTVNSPLHF. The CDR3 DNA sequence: TGTGCCAGTAGCACCGGGACAGTAAATTCACCCCTCCACTTT.

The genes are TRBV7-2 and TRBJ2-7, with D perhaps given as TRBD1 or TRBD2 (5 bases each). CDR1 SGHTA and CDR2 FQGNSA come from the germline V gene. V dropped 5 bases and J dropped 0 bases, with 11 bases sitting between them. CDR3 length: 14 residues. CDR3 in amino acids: CASSGDVSSYEQYF. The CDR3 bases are TGTGCCAGCAGCGGGGACGTTAGCTCCTACGAGCAGTACTTC.

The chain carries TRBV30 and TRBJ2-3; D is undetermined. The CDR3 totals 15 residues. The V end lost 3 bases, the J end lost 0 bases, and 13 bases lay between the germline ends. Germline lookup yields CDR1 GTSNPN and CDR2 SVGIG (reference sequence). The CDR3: CAWRGGDSSTDTQYF. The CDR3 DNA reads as TGTGCCTGGAGGGGTGGGGATTCTAGCACAGATACGCAGTATTTT. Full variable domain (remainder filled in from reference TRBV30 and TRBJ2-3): SQTIHQWPATLVQPVGSPLSLECTVEGTSNPNLYWYRQAAGRGLQLLFYSVGIGQISSEVPQNLSASRPQDRQFILSSKKLLLSDSGFYLCAWRGGDSSTDTQYFGPGTRLTVL.